Each of the 20 T cell receptor beta chains below was sequenced from the same sample in a study of cytomegalovirus exposure and HLA in healthy donors. Researchers ran the PCR with 60 Vbeta and 13 Jbeta primers. This table comes from immunoSEQ multiplex PCR, and its TCRdb copy is limited to in-frame clones, with some not included. The repertoire consists of 40,000 to 55,000 clones, with approximately 70% occurring once and the leading ten covering roughly 3%. The sample comprised PBMCs. These receptors were obtained from a man aged 18 to 30 in good health and CMV-seronegative.

V gene TRBV9 combines with J gene TRBJ2-3; possible D gene TRBD1, 6 bases. CDR1 and CDR2 (germline): SGDLS, YYNGEE. The V and J ends lost 3 bases and 2 bases respectively, with 10 bases between them. The CDR3 has 14 residues. Here the CDR3 DNA reads TGTGCCAGCAGCGGGGGGCTCATCACAGATACGCAGTATTTT. Translation: CASSGGLITDTQYF.

The gene calls are TRBV7-9 and TRBJ2-2, with D possibly being TRBD1 (5 bases). Trimming cost V 0 bases and J 5 bases, with 10 bases left between them. Germline CDR1 SEHNR, CDR2 FQNEAQ (reference sequence). The CDR3 runs 15 residues. The CDR3 coding sequence is TGTGCCAGCAGCTTAGCACAGCCAGGGACCGGGGAGCTGTTTTTT. Translation gives CASSLAQPGTGELFF.

The J gene is TRBJ2-7, the V gene TRBV4-3, with D unresolved. The CDR3 totals 15 residues. Trimming removed 0 bases at V and 3 bases at J, with 12 bases between. Germline V lookup: CDR1 LGHNA, CDR2 YSLEER. CDR3: CASSQDSGTGYEQYF. The DNA of the CDR3 is TGCGCCAGCAGCCAAGATTCGGGTACCGGCTACGAGCAGTACTTC.

The chain recombines TRBV25-1 with TRBJ1-1, with D possibly being TRBD1 (6 bases). Trimming stripped 3 bases from V and 5 bases from J, with 13 bases between. The CDR3 has 14 amino acids. In germline, CDR1 is MGHDK, CDR2 SYGVNS. CDR3 coding DNA: TGTGCCAGCAGTGAGGGGGGGGCGAGGACTGAAGCTTTCTTT. This sequence encodes CASSEGGARTEAFF.

This clone came up a few times. Here the CDR3 reads CAARGAGPGYEQYF. The DNA for the CDR3 is TGTGCCGCTCGGGGGGCCGGCCCGGGCTACGAGCAGTACTTC. The chain joins TRBV6-5 to TRBJ2-7, with D maybe TRBD2 (7 bases). The V end was cut by 11 bases, the J end by 3 bases, with 20 bases between. Germline V CDR1 and CDR2: MNHEY, SVGAGI. The CDR3 is 14 residues long.

The V gene is TRBV30, the J gene TRBJ2-2, with a weak D call TRBD2 (6 bases). The CDR3 is 15 amino acids. CDR1 GTSNPN and CDR2 SVGIG come from the germline V gene (reference sequence). Trimming shortened V by 3 bases and J by 0 bases, and 11 bases separated the two germline ends. The CDR3 loop reads CAWSQDYPNTGELFF. The CDR3 nucleotides read TGTGCCTGGAGCCAGGACTATCCGAACACCGGGGAGCTGTTTTTT.

This rearrangement joins TRBV29-1 to TRBJ2-3, with D possibly TRBD2 on 6 matching bases. Per germline, CDR1 SQVTM and CDR2 ANQGSEA. There are 15 residues in the CDR3. V was cut by 5 bases and J by 4 bases, with 19 bases left in between. The CDR3 sequence: CSVSAVVAGPDTQYF. DNA of the CDR3: TGCAGCGTTTCCGCCGTGGTGGCGGGACCAGATACGCAGTATTTT.

The chain recombines TRBV7-2 with TRBJ1-1; no clear D. The V and J ends lost 2 bases and 0 bases respectively, with 4 bases between them. This CDR3 spans 13 amino acids. The germline gives CDR1 SGHTA, CDR2 FQGNSA. The CDR3 nucleotides read TGTGCCAGCAGCTTACAGATGAACACTGAAGCTTTCTTT. This encodes CASSLQMNTEAFF.

The gene calls are TRBV2 and TRBJ2-7; 8 bases map to TRBD1. After removal of 6 bases from V and 0 bases from J, the junction contained 4 bases not matched to a gene. The germline V gene encodes CDR1 SNHLY and CDR2 FYNNEI. CDR3 length equals 14 residues. In DNA, the CDR3 is TGTGCCAGCAGGATTACAGGGGGCTCCTACGAGCAGTACTTC. This gives the protein CASRITGGSYEQYF.

This clone was detected once. This chain joins TRBV7-2 and TRBJ2-5; 8 positions match TRBD2. This CDR3 region has 16 residues. V lost 0 bases, J lost 1 base, and 4 bases stayed unmatched. Germline CDR1 is SGHTA and CDR2 is FQGNSA. This CDR3 reads CASSLAATSGQETQYF. The CDR3 nucleotides read TGTGCCAGCAGCTTAGCGGCCACTAGCGGCCAAGAGACCCAGTACTTC.

This clone was detected only once. V usage is TRBV27 and J usage is TRBJ1-6; 7 nucleotides line up with TRBD1. CDR3 size: 14 residues. The trim removed 2 bases at V and 9 bases at J, leaving 4 bases unmatched. Germline values: CDR1 MNHEY, CDR2 SMNVEV (reference sequence). DNA for the CDR3: TGTGCCAGCAGTTTAACTGGACAGGTTTCACCCCTCCACTTT. Translation: CASSLTGQVSPLHF.

This rearrangement joins TRBV11-1 to TRBJ2-7, with 10 nucleotides matching TRBD2. Germline CDR1 reads SGHAT; CDR2 reads FQDESV (reference sequence). The CDR3 sequence is 15 residues long. Trimming cost V 5 bases and J 2 bases; bases outside gene matches: 6. The CDR3 reads CASSHTSGITYEQYF. For the CDR3, the DNA is TGTGCCAGCAGCCATACTAGCGGGATAACCTACGAGCAGTACTTC.

Here the CDR3 reads CASTGTLESTNEKLFF. CDR3 nucleotide sequence: TGTGCCAGTACAGGGACCTTAGAATCAACTAATGAAAAACTGTTTTTT. The J gene is TRBJ1-4, the V gene TRBV28, with D tentatively TRBD1 (6 bases). Germline V gives CDR1 MDHEN, CDR2 SYDVKM. The CDR3 length is 16 residues. The V gene lost 9 bases and the J gene lost 0 bases, with 17 bases spanning the gap.

This clone was detected a few times. The gene calls are TRBV7-2 and TRBJ2-7, with TRBD1 identical over 8 bases. V shed 3 bases and J 0 bases; nucleotides not matched to a gene: 1. The CDR3 is made up of 14 amino acids. The germline V gene encodes CDR1 SGHTA and CDR2 FQGNSA. CDR3 sequence (DNA): TGTGCCAGCAGCTTTACAGGGGGCTCCTACGAGCAGTACTTC. It translates to CASSFTGGSYEQYF.

The CDR3: CAWNSAGLFSYEQYF. DNA of the CDR3: TGTGCCTGGAACAGCGCGGGACTCTTCTCCTACGAGCAGTACTTC. The J gene is TRBJ2-7, the V gene TRBV30, with D maybe TRBD2 (6 bases). Trimming shortened V by 4 bases and J by 0 bases, and 16 bases separated the two germline ends. This CDR3 region has 15 residues. Germline-derived CDR1 and CDR2 are GTSNPN and SVGIG (reference sequence).

J is TRBJ2-7 and V is TRBV29-1; TRBD1 agrees at 10 bases. From germline, CDR1 is SQVTM and CDR2 ANQGSEA. CDR3 length: 15 amino acids. The J segment lost 6 bases and the V segment lost 4 bases, leaving 12 bases of the junction unmatched. The CDR3 sequence is CSVADGTGDRGEQYF. CDR3 in DNA: TGCAGCGTTGCCGATGGGACAGGGGACCGGGGCGAGCAGTACTTC.

V gene TRBV7-9 combines with J gene TRBJ2-1; 14 nucleotides line up with TRBD2. Losses at the gene ends were 5 bases for V and 6 bases for J; bases not matched to a gene: 9. The CDR3 contains 17 residues. Germline V gene lookup returns CDR1 SEHNR and CDR2 FQNEAQ (reference sequence). The CDR3 is CASSARTSGRSGNEQFF. The CDR3 DNA reads TGTGCCAGCAGCGCTCGGACTAGCGGGAGGTCTGGCAATGAGCAGTTCTTC. Combining the CDR3 with reference TRBV7-9 and TRBJ2-1 gives the whole variable domain DTGVSQNPRHKITKRGQNVTFRCDPISEHNRLYWYRQTLGQGPEFLTYFQNEAQLEKSRLLSDRFSAERPKGSFSTLEIQRTEQGDSAMYLCASSARTSGRSGNEQFFGPGTRLTVL.

This clone rates as medium-sized. Other DNA sequences from this sample encode an identical CDR3 as well. The CDR3: CASSLWAGLGTEAFF. CDR3 in DNA: TGCGCCAGCAGCTTGTGGGCAGGCTTGGGCACTGAAGCTTTCTTT. The chain joins TRBV5-1 to TRBJ1-1; D uncertain. With 1 base removed from V and 4 bases from J, the gap between germline ends came to 14 bases. This CDR3 has 15 amino acids. CDR1 is SGHRS and CDR2 is YFSETQ in the germline V gene.

The chain combines TRBV25-1 with TRBJ2-3, with TRBD2 matching 13 bases. The CDR3 is 15 residues long. The V and J ends lost 6 bases and 4 bases, in that order; junction bases with no gene match: 4. Germline CDR1 is MGHDK and CDR2 is SYGVNS. CDR3 coding DNA: TGTGCCAGCAGCCGACTAGCGGGAGGCCCAGATACGCAGTATTTT. Protein: CASSRLAGGPDTQYF.

This chain connects TRBV7-2 to TRBJ2-3; tentatively, D is TRBD2 (6 bases). The CDR3 is made up of 15 amino acids. CDR1 and CDR2 from the germline V gene are SGHTA and FQGNSA. Trimming stripped 3 bases from V and 2 bases from J, with 12 bases between. CDR3 region: CASSFQPGLTDTQYF. The CDR3 region has the DNA TGTGCCAGCAGCTTCCAGCCGGGACTCACAGATACGCAGTATTTT. The full variable domain, its missing parts supplied by reference TRBV7-2 and TRBJ2-3, is GAGVSQSPSNKVTEKGKDVELRCDPISGHTALYWYRQSLGQGLEFLIYFQGNSAPDKSGLPSDRFSAERTGGSVSTLTIQRTQQEDSAVYLCASSFQPGLTDTQYFGPGTRLTVL.